Each of the 10 T cell receptor beta chains below was sequenced from the same sample in a study of T cell changes during pregnancy in multiple sclerosis. Profiling relied on immunoSEQ multiplex PCR, and the TCRdb table lists in-frame clones only, not all of them. The sample consists of around 100,000 clones, about 91% of them appearing once. Sequencing was performed on peripheral blood, taken in the second trimester of pregnancy. The receptors shown here come from a female donor with multiple sclerosis, enrolled in a pregnancy study.

This chain links TRBV27 with TRBJ1-1; no clear D gene. This CDR3 region has 13 residues. Germline V CDR1 and CDR2: MNHEY, SMNVEV (reference sequence). V shed 8 bases and J shed 5 bases, with 15 bases lying between them. The CDR3 here is CASHPVPPTEAFF. The CDR3 coding sequence is TGTGCCAGCCACCCGGTCCCGCCAACTGAAGCTTTCTTT.

This CDR3 reads CASSPGLKFSYEQYF. The DNA of the CDR3 is TGCGCCAGCAGCCCGGGACTTAAATTCTCCTACGAGCAGTACTTC. V is TRBV4-1 and J is TRBJ2-7; a possible D gene is TRBD2 (6 bases). This CDR3 is 15 amino acids long. V gave up 4 bases and J gave up 0 bases, with 13 bases separating them. Germline loops: CDR1 MGHRA, CDR2 YSYEKL.

V is TRBV2 and J is TRBJ2-7; 11 bases map to TRBD1. The CDR3 has 12 residues. CDR1 is SNHLY and CDR2 is FYNNEI in the germline V gene. With V trimmed by 6 bases and J by 7 bases, 2 bases remained unmatched. The CDR3 DNA is TGTGCCAGCAGGGGACAGGGGGAAGAGCAGTACTTC. The encoded protein is CASRGQGEEQYF.

This chain connects TRBV28 to TRBJ1-5; TRBD1 aligns across 9 bases. The CDR3 is made up of 13 amino acids. The J segment lost 11 bases and the V segment lost 6 bases, leaving 8 bases of the junction unmatched. The germline gives CDR1 MDHEN, CDR2 SYDVKM. CDR3 bases: TGTGCCAGCAGACTTCCCGGACAGGGGTCCCAGCATTTT. Its translation is CASRLPGQGSQHF.

This clone was found once. V usage is TRBV28 and J usage is TRBJ2-7, with D possibly being TRBD1 (6 bases). The CDR3 totals 15 residues. Germline CDR1 is MDHEN and CDR2 is SYDVKM. Trimming shortened V by 6 bases and J by 0 bases, and 15 bases separated the two germline ends. CDR3 loop: CASSWGQRNSYEQYF. The CDR3 bases are TGTGCCAGCAGCTGGGGGCAGCGGAACTCCTACGAGCAGTACTTC.

V gene TRBV4-2 combines with J gene TRBJ2-7, with TRBD1 matching over 11 bases. Germline V lookup: CDR1 LGHNA, CDR2 YNFKEQ. CDR3 length: 17 amino acids. The trim removed 0 bases at V and 7 bases at J, leaving 11 bases unmatched. CDR3 DNA: TGTGCCAGCAGCCAAGACCTCTCCGGGACAGGGGGGAGGGAGCAGTACTTC. It translates to CASSQDLSGTGGREQYF.

The chain couples TRBV7-2 to TRBJ2-2; TRBD2 aligns across 14 bases. The CDR3 is made up of 16 amino acids. Per the germline V gene, CDR1 is SGHTA and CDR2 is FQGNSA. Germline trimming cut 5 bases from V and 5 bases from J; bases unmatched to any gene: 4. The CDR3 DNA follows: TGTGCCAGCAGCGGGGGGACTAGCGGGAGAACCGGGGAGCTGTTTTTT. It encodes CASSGGTSGRTGELFF.

The chain joins TRBV21-1 to TRBJ1-5; the D call in the table, TRBD1, was not verified against the DNA. TRBV21-1 is classified as a pseudogene. The CDR3 spans 13 residues. This CDR3 reads CATRDRRNQPQHF. CDR3 nucleotide sequence: TGTGCCACCAGGGACAGGCGCAATCAGCCCCAGCATTTT.

The chain carries TRBV7-2 and TRBJ2-1; D not resolved. The V gene's germline CDR1 is SGHTA and CDR2 FQGNSA. V was trimmed by 0 bases and J by 6 bases, leaving 12 bases between them. The CDR3 has 15 amino acids. CDR3 region: CASSLAPAGGNEQFF. CDR3 coding DNA: TGTGCCAGCAGCTTAGCGCCCGCAGGTGGCAATGAGCAGTTCTTC.

This sequence joins TRBV11-2 and TRBJ1-4, with 7 nucleotides matching TRBD1. V gave up 0 bases and J gave up 7 bases; unmatched junction bases: 8. The CDR3 has 16 amino acids. Germline loops: CDR1 SGHAT, CDR2 FQNNGV. The CDR3: CASSLDGRGRSEKLFF. The CDR3 coding sequence is TGTGCCAGCAGCTTAGATGGAAGGGGGCGCAGTGAAAAACTGTTTTTT.